The next 21 T cell receptor beta chains were all read from a single sample in a study of blood T cell repertoires in COVID-19. Assay used: immunoSEQ multiplex PCR; TCRdb lists only in-frame clones, some missing. Among around 320,000 clones, roughly 89% were seen once, and the ten largest hold around 4.3%. Source material: PBMCs or T cells enriched from blood (not recorded which). The receptors here all came from a woman aged 18-29 years with acute COVID-19.

This clone was seen only once. The chain is built from TRBV19 and TRBJ2-4; maybe TRBD1 (5 bases). V was clipped by 7 bases and J by 5 bases, with 21 bases between them. The CDR3 has 16 residues. Germline assignment: CDR1 LNHDA and CDR2 SQIVND (reference sequence). CDR3 nucleotide sequence: TGTGCCAGTACCCCAAGGTCAGCGCAGGGCGAAAACATTCAGTACTTC. Its protein product is CASTPRSAQGENIQYF.

The genes are TRBV10-3 and TRBJ1-1; D ambiguous. V was shortened by 11 bases and J by 4 bases, with 14 bases between the two germline ends. Per the germline V gene, CDR1 is ENHRY and CDR2 is SYGVKD. The CDR3 covers 12 residues. CDR3 bases: TGTGCCGCCCGACGGGAAGGCACTGAAGCTTTCTTT. Amino acid sequence: CAARREGTEAFF.

This clone has a single count. The V and J genes are TRBV11-2 and TRBJ2-1, with D tentatively TRBD2 (5 bases). CDR3 size: 13 residues. Germline V gene lookup returns CDR1 SGHAT and CDR2 FQNNGV. V lost 4 bases to trimming and J lost 8 bases, with 12 bases between them. CDR3 region: CASSWSRVDEQFF. Here the CDR3 DNA reads TGTGCCAGCAGCTGGTCGAGGGTCGATGAGCAGTTCTTC.

The chain couples TRBV7-2 to TRBJ1-2; TRBD1 agrees at 7 bases. Germline V gene lookup returns CDR1 SGHTA and CDR2 FQGNSA. With 6 bases clipped from V and 6 bases from J, the junction kept 7 bases outside the gene matches. The CDR3 is 13 amino acids. The CDR3 nucleotides read TGTGCCAGCAGTTGGGACAGAGCGGATGGCTACACCTTC. Translated, it gives CASSWDRADGYTF.

The V and J genes are TRBV4-1 and TRBJ2-5; 7 bases are a match to TRBD1. Germline V lookup: CDR1 MGHRA, CDR2 YSYEKL. V dropped 4 bases and J dropped 2; count of bases not matched to a gene: 16. CDR3 size: 18 residues. This CDR3 is CASSPKWNRDRFQETQYF. CDR3 DNA: TGCGCCAGCAGCCCTAAGTGGAACCGGGACAGATTTCAAGAGACCCAGTACTTC.

This clone was observed a single time. The chain links TRBV28 to TRBJ2-1; 12 nucleotides align to TRBD2. Trimming cost V 5 bases and J 6 bases; bases outside gene matches: 8. This CDR3 is built from 16 residues. Germline V gives CDR1 MDHEN, CDR2 SYDVKM. The CDR3 DNA reads as TGTGCCAGCAGTCCTGTGGGACTAGCGGGTCCCAATGAGCAGTTCTTC. Translation: CASSPVGLAGPNEQFF.

The rearrangement links TRBV11-2 to TRBJ1-6, with unresolved D. V shed 5 bases and J shed 6 bases, with 8 bases lying between them. Germline loops: CDR1 SGHAT, CDR2 FQNNGV. The CDR3 sequence is 13 residues long. The CDR3 loop reads CASSHEGNSPLHF. Written as DNA, the CDR3 is TGTGCCAGCAGCCACGAGGGTAATTCACCCCTCCACTTT.

This CDR3 is CASSSTGVFYNEQFF. The CDR3 coding sequence is TGTGCCAGCAGCTCAACAGGGGTATTCTACAATGAGCAGTTCTTC. The chain links TRBV5-5 to TRBJ2-1; 7 nucleotides align to TRBD1. Germline V CDR1 and CDR2: SGHKS, YYEKEE (reference sequence). V was pared by 3 bases and J by 3 bases, with 6 bases of the junction left unmatched. This CDR3 region has 15 residues. Drawing the rest from reference TRBV5-5 and TRBJ2-1, the complete variable domain is DAGVTQSPTHLIKTRGQQVTLRCSPISGHKSVSWYQQVLGQGPQFIFQYYEKEERGRGNFPDRFSARQFPNYSSELNVNALLLGDSALYLCASSSTGVFYNEQFFGPGTRLTVL.

J is TRBJ2-1 and V is TRBV18, with 7 nucleotides matching TRBD2. This CDR3 region has 14 residues. Trimming took 8 bases from V and 6 from J; bases not matched to a gene: 10. CDR1 is KGHSH and CDR2 is LQKENI in the germline V gene. The CDR3 DNA reads TGTGCCAGCCTAGCCGGGAGGTCGGGCAATGAGCAGTTCTTC. Amino acids: CASLAGRSGNEQFF. Full variable domain (rest looked up from reference TRBV18 and TRBJ2-1): NAGVMQNPRHLVRRRGQEARLRCSPMKGHSHVYWYRQLPEEGLKFMVYLQKENIIDESGMPKERFSAEFPKEGPSILRIQQVVRGDSAAYFCASLAGRSGNEQFFGPGTRLTVL.

In this sample, this clone turned up once. The chain combines TRBV3-1 (or the pseudogene TRBV3-2) with TRBJ2-5; the match to TRBD1 covers 7 bases. Looked up from germline, CDR1 is LGHDT and CDR2 is YNNKEL (reference sequence). Unmatched junction bases numbered 12, after V lost 9 bases and J lost 2 bases. This CDR3 is built from 15 residues. The CDR3 sequence: CASINRGRNQETQYF. As DNA, the CDR3 is TGTGCCAGTATAAACAGGGGCCGAAATCAAGAGACCCAGTACTTC.

Comment on this clone: The sample holds other DNA sequences that translate to the same CDR3. The V call is TRBV28, the J call TRBJ1-2; TRBD1 might be the D (6 bases). Germline V gene lookup returns CDR1 MDHEN and CDR2 SYDVKM. V dropped 5 bases and J dropped 2 bases, with 12 bases sitting between them. The CDR3 covers 14 residues. The CDR3 protein is CASSLGQGNYGYTF. The CDR3 DNA reads as TGTGCCAGCAGTCTGGGGCAGGGGAACTATGGCTACACCTTC.

The chain links TRBV13 to TRBJ1-2; no clear D gene. The CDR3 totals 15 residues. The V end was cut by 5 bases, the J end by 4 bases, with 17 bases between. Looked up from germline, CDR1 is PRHDT and CDR2 is FYEKMQ (reference sequence). The CDR3 region is CASSLRVRTVYGYTF. CDR3 in DNA: TGTGCCAGCAGCCTACGGGTCCGAACCGTCTATGGCTACACCTTC.

V and J are TRBV5-1 and TRBJ2-7; 10 bases are shared with TRBD1. The germline V gene has CDR1 SGHRS and CDR2 YFSETQ. The trim removed 4 bases at V and 6 bases at J, leaving 7 bases unmatched. The CDR3 covers 14 residues. CDR3 DNA: TGCGCCAGCAGCCCCGGGACAGGGGCCGGCGAGCAGTACTTC. Its translation is CASSPGTGAGEQYF.

The rearrangement joins TRBV11-3 to TRBJ1-1; 11 bases align to TRBD1. Per germline, CDR1 SGHNT and CDR2 YENEEA. The CDR3 is made up of 15 amino acids. The junction had 5 bases not matched to a gene; V was cut back by 5 bases and J by 3 bases. This chain's CDR3 is CASSHGQGAHTEAFF. CDR3 bases: TGTGCCAGCAGCCATGGACAGGGGGCCCACACTGAAGCTTTCTTT.

The chain uses TRBV11-3 and TRBJ1-3; D gene unclear. CDR1 is SGHNT and CDR2 is YENEEA in the germline V gene. CDR3 size: 14 residues. Trimming removed 5 bases from V and 0 bases from J, with 8 bases in between. CDR3 sequence reads: CASSPQYSGNTIYF. The CDR3 DNA sequence: TGTGCCAGCAGCCCCCAGTACTCTGGAAACACCATATATTTT.

This chain joins TRBV16 and TRBJ1-5; D is undetermined. Trimming left V 3 bases short and J 5 bases short, with 8 bases between. CDR3 size: 13 residues. CDR1 and CDR2 (germline): KGHSY, FQNENV. CDR3 region: CASSQWQDQPQHF. For the CDR3, the DNA is TGTGCCAGCAGCCAGTGGCAGGATCAGCCCCAGCATTTT.

Only one count was recorded for this clone. The chain has TRBV7-9 and TRBJ1-1; 7 bases map to TRBD1. The CDR3 spans 12 residues. V shed 5 bases, J shed 10 bases, and the junction held 7 bases outside the gene matches. The V gene's germline CDR1 is SEHNR and CDR2 FQNEAQ (reference sequence). The CDR3 loop is CASSPGGQPAFF. DNA for the CDR3: TGTGCCAGCAGCCCCGGGGGACAGCCAGCTTTCTTT.

The chain employs TRBV18 and TRBJ2-7; TRBD1 aligns across 8 bases. The germline CDR1 and CDR2 sequences are KGHSH and LQKENI. V was pared by 4 bases and J by 4 bases, with 12 bases of the junction left unmatched. The CDR3 runs to 16 residues. The CDR3 protein is CASSLGSGTGLYEQYF. Here the CDR3 DNA reads TGTGCCAGCTCACTAGGGTCAGGGACAGGCCTTTACGAGCAGTACTTC. Drawing the rest from reference TRBV18 and TRBJ2-7, the complete variable domain is NAGVMQNPRHLVRRRGQEARLRCSPMKGHSHVYWYRQLPEEGLKFMVYLQKENIIDESGMPKERFSAEFPKEGPSILRIQQVVRGDSAAYFCASSLGSGTGLYEQYFGPGTRLTVT.

The chain is built from TRBV7-9 and TRBJ2-7; TRBD2 might be the D (5 bases). The germline gives CDR1 SEHNR, CDR2 FQNEAQ (reference sequence). This CDR3 region has 14 residues. V dropped 1 base and J dropped 9 bases, with 16 bases sitting between them. CDR3: CASSLGGRPSRQYF. CDR3 coding DNA: TGTGCCAGCAGCTTAGGAGGGCGCCCGTCGCGGCAGTACTTC.

This chain links TRBV23-1 with TRBJ2-6, with 8 bases matching TRBD1. TRBV23-1 is an ORF; its function is uncertain. The CDR3 has 20 amino acids. The ends lost 4 bases at V and 0 bases at J; junction bases unmatched: 14. The CDR3 bases are TGCGCCAGCAGTCGTAGAGGACAGGGTTTAAGGTGCTCTGGGGCCAACGTCCTGACTTTC. Its translation is CASSRRGQGLRCSGANVLTF.

This clone was recorded a few times. The chain combines TRBV11-2 with TRBJ1-1, with D maybe TRBD1 (5 bases). This CDR3 is 13 amino acids long. Germline assignment: CDR1 SGHAT and CDR2 FQNNGV. The V end was cut by 5 bases, the J end by 10 bases, with 17 bases between. The CDR3 coding sequence is TGTGCCAGCAGCCCCGACGGGGGGGTAGCAGCTTTCTTT. It specifies CASSPDGGVAAFF.